The 31 T cell receptor beta chains presented below share a single source sample, sequenced in a study of shared clonotypes between healthy human individuals. The repertoire was sequenced with immunoSEQ multiplex PCR; TCRdb's copy has only in-frame clones and lacks some. The sample shows approximately 320,000 clones, around 67% of them seen only once. The sample was memory CD4+ T cells sorted from blood. Subset denoted: CD45RA-negative fraction. These receptors all come from a young man in good health.

The chain is built from TRBV5-4 and TRBJ2-7; D unclear. Trimming stripped 0 bases from V and 8 bases from J, with 9 bases between. CDR1 SGHNT and CDR2 YYREEE come from the germline V gene (reference sequence). The CDR3 contains 12 residues. Here the CDR3 reads CASSLDGRKQYF. CDR3 in DNA: TGTGCCAGCAGCTTGGACGGGCGCAAGCAGTACTTC. Combining the CDR3 with reference TRBV5-4 and TRBJ2-7 gives the whole variable domain ETGVTQSPTHLIKTRGQQVTLRCSSQSGHNTVSWYQQALGQGPQFIFQYYREEENGRGNFPPRFSGLQFPNYSSELNVNALELDDSALYLCASSLDGRKQYFGPGTRLTVT.

The genes are TRBV29-1 and TRBJ2-2; D might be TRBD1 or TRBD2, each matching 5 bases. The germline V gene has CDR1 SQVTM and CDR2 ANQGSEA. Trimming cost V 5 bases and J 0 bases, with 19 bases left between them. CDR3 size: 17 residues. CDR3 loop: CSVTKLTGTPNTGELFF. The CDR3 DNA reads TGCAGCGTTACGAAACTAACCGGGACGCCGAACACCGGGGAGCTGTTTTTT.

The chain's CDR3 is CASSFREQFF. Written as DNA, the CDR3 is TGTGCCAGCAGTTTCAGGGAGCAGTTCTTC. The chain uses TRBV28 and TRBJ2-1, with D uncertain. CDR1 and CDR2 from the germline V gene are MDHEN and SYDVKM. The CDR3 spans 10 residues. V was cut by 3 bases and J by 10 bases, with 4 bases left in between.

The table lists this clone with a count of one. The chain uses TRBV7-6 and TRBJ1-3; D is uncertain. Trimming stripped 4 bases from V and 4 bases from J, with 17 bases between. The germline CDR1 and CDR2 sequences are SGHVS and FNYEAQ. This CDR3 has 16 residues. The CDR3, as DNA: TGTGCCAGCAGCTATGGGCACCCTTCGGCGGGAAACACCATATATTTT. Its translation: CASSYGHPSAGNTIYF.

The chain uses TRBV5-6 and TRBJ2-2, with 9 positions matching TRBD2. The germline V gene encodes CDR1 SGHDT and CDR2 YYEEEE. This CDR3 spans 16 amino acids. The V gene end was trimmed by 2 bases and the J gene end by 5 bases; junction bases not matched to a gene: 7. CDR3 amino acids: CASSLQAGGFTGELFF. In DNA, the CDR3 is TGTGCCAGCAGCTTACAAGCGGGAGGATTTACCGGGGAGCTGTTTTTT.

This clone is medium-sized (0.01 to 0.1%) within its sample. The CDR3 sequence is CASSQDLPTSVRQFF. DNA for the CDR3: TGCGCCAGCAGCCAAGACCTACCCACTAGCGTCAGGCAGTTCTTC. The rearrangement links TRBV4-1 to TRBJ2-1; TRBD2 matches 7 bases. Trimming took 0 bases from V and 12 from J; bases not matched to a gene: 11. The CDR3 covers 15 residues. Germline CDR1 and CDR2: MGHRA and YSYEKL.

This chain links TRBV27 with TRBJ2-7; 9 bases agree with TRBD1. V trimming: 4 bases; J trimming: 6 bases; junction bases outside the gene matches: 10. The CDR3 totals 15 residues. Germline V gives CDR1 MNHEY, CDR2 SMNVEV (reference sequence). In nucleotides, the CDR3 is TGTGCCAGCAGTTCTTGGACAGGGGCCGGGGGCGAGCAGTACTTC. Residues: CASSSWTGAGGEQYF.

The rearrangement uses TRBV6-5 and TRBJ1-5; D is possibly TRBD1 (6 bases). Germline loops: CDR1 MNHEY, CDR2 SVGAGI. This CDR3 contains 15 residues. V was pared by 6 bases and J by 0 bases, with 12 bases between. For the CDR3, the DNA is TGTGCCAGCAGGGCCACAGGGTATAGCAATCAGCCCCAGCATTTT. Protein sequence: CASRATGYSNQPQHF.

The chain has TRBV6-5 and TRBJ2-3; TRBD2 matches 8 bases. Germline assignment: CDR1 MNHEY and CDR2 SVGAGI. The CDR3 runs to 13 residues. In DNA form, the CDR3 reads TGTGCGATCAGCGGGGGTGGCACAGATACGCAGTATTTT. It translates to CAISGGGTDTQYF.

At least ten counts were recorded for this clone. The CDR3 spells CASSWKGLGSYEQYF. In nucleotides, the CDR3 is TGTGCCAGCAGTTGGAAGGGGTTAGGCTCCTACGAGCAGTACTTC. V and J are TRBV27 and TRBJ2-7, with TRBD1 as a possible D gene (5 bases). The germline V and J ends were trimmed by 4 bases and 0 bases, with 13 bases remaining between them. The CDR3 totals 15 residues. The V gene's germline CDR1 is MNHEY and CDR2 SMNVEV (reference sequence).

The rearrangement joins TRBV4-3 to TRBJ1-1, with unresolved D. Germline V lookup: CDR1 LGHNA, CDR2 YSLEER. V lost 4 bases and J lost 6, with 12 bases in between. This CDR3 comprises 13 residues. CDR3 region: CASSRDKEAEAFF. The CDR3 coding sequence is TGCGCCAGCAGCCGAGACAAAGAAGCTGAAGCTTTCTTT.

This clone was counted a few times. The chain combines TRBV5-8 with TRBJ2-1; tentatively, D is TRBD1 (6 bases). From germline, CDR1 is SGHTS and CDR2 YDEGEE. The CDR3 has 16 residues. V was pared by 4 bases and J by 4 bases, with 18 bases between. CDR3 in DNA: TGTGCCAGCAGCCACGCAGGGGCAGCGAATTACAATGAGCAGTTCTTC. It specifies CASSHAGAANYNEQFF.

V gene TRBV15 combines with J gene TRBJ2-1; D remains unclear. This CDR3 contains 16 residues. With 5 bases removed from V and 0 bases from J, the gap between germline ends came to 14 bases. CDR1 and CDR2 from the germline V gene are LNHNV and YYDKDF (reference sequence). CDR3 sequence reads: CATSSVGLSSYNEQFF. The CDR3 bases are TGTGCCACCAGCTCCGTGGGTCTCAGCTCCTACAATGAGCAGTTCTTC.

The rearrangement uses TRBV11-2 and TRBJ2-3; 10 bases line up with TRBD1. V lost 1 base to trimming and J lost 0 bases; unmatched junction nucleotides: 7. Germline V gene lookup returns CDR1 SGHAT and CDR2 FQNNGV. This CDR3 has 18 amino acids. CDR3 residues: CASSLGQGAVTSTDTQYF. CDR3 DNA sequence: TGTGCCAGCAGCTTAGGACAGGGGGCTGTTACTAGCACAGATACGCAGTATTTT.

The genes are TRBV10-1 and TRBJ1-4, with unresolved D. Germline loops: CDR1 WNHNN, CDR2 SYGVQD (reference sequence). Trimming pared 8 bases from V and 0 bases from J, leaving 7 bases between. The CDR3 sequence is 13 residues long. The CDR3 DNA sequence: TGCGCCAGCGGGATTGCAACTAATGAAAAACTGTTTTTT. The encoded protein is CASGIATNEKLFF.

The J gene is TRBJ2-5, the V gene TRBV7-9; D is unresolved. The CDR3 spans 15 residues. Germline V gives CDR1 SEHNR, CDR2 FQNEAQ (reference sequence). Trimming shortened V by 2 bases and J by 6 bases, and 16 bases separated the two germline ends. The CDR3 sequence is CASSLFGSWPQTQYF. DNA of the CDR3: TGTGCCAGCAGCTTATTCGGCAGTTGGCCGCAGACCCAGTACTTC.

This chain joins TRBV19 and TRBJ2-3; TRBD2 aligns across 8 bases. Per the germline V gene, CDR1 is LNHDA and CDR2 is SQIVND (reference sequence). The CDR3 is 14 amino acids. With 7 bases clipped from V and 2 bases from J, the junction kept 5 bases outside the gene matches. CDR3 protein: CASISGGPTDTQYF. In nucleotides, the CDR3 is TGTGCCAGTATCTCGGGAGGGCCCACAGATACGCAGTATTTT.

This clone has only a few counts. This chain uses TRBV7-9 with TRBJ1-1; D gene unclear. Germline CDR1 is SEHNR and CDR2 is FQNEAQ (reference sequence). The CDR3 consists of 12 residues. V shed 5 bases and J shed 0 bases, with 4 bases lying between them. CDR3 DNA sequence: TGTGCCAGCAGCCGGGTGAACACTGAAGCTTTCTTT. Amino acid sequence: CASSRVNTEAFF.

This chain links TRBV7-3 with TRBJ2-5; tentative D call: TRBD1 (8 bases). Looked up from germline, CDR1 is SGHTA and CDR2 is FQGTGA. CDR3 length: 14 amino acids. Trimming cost V 6 bases and J 1 base, with 12 bases left between them. The CDR3: CASRSGTGQETQYF. In nucleotides, the CDR3 is TGTGCCAGCAGAAGCGGGACAGGCCAAGAGACCCAGTACTTC.

At least ten counts were recorded for this clone. The chain is built from TRBV4-1 and TRBJ2-1, with 7 bases fitting TRBD2. Per the germline V gene, CDR1 is MGHRA and CDR2 is YSYEKL. Trimming took 0 bases from V and 9 from J; bases not matched to a gene: 14. This CDR3 contains 17 residues. CDR3 nucleotides: TGCGCCAGCAGCCAAGATCCCGGACTAGGGAATCGTGGTGAGCAGTTCTTC. Its protein is CASSQDPGLGNRGEQFF.

This clone was found a few times. The genes are TRBV10-2 and TRBJ2-1, with no clear D. The CDR3 extends over 15 amino acids. V gave up 7 bases and J gave up 5 bases, with 18 bases separating them. In germline, CDR1 is WSHSY, CDR2 SAAADI. CDR3 bases: TGCGCCAGCACTCCGGACCCTAAAAGTAACAATGAGCAGTTCTTC. Translation gives CASTPDPKSNNEQFF.

This clone is a singleton in its sample. This chain links TRBV6-1 with TRBJ2-4, with D unclear. V was shortened by 6 bases and J by 8 bases, with 8 bases between the two germline ends. The CDR3 extends over 11 amino acids. Germline V gene sequence: CDR1 MNHNS, CDR2 SASEGT. The CDR3 nucleotides are TGTGCCAGCAGGGGAACGGACATTCAGTACTTC. Protein product: CASRGTDIQYF.

This clone was counted ten times or more. The V gene is TRBV13, the J gene TRBJ2-7; D may be TRBD2 (6 bases). The germline V gene has CDR1 PRHDT and CDR2 FYEKMQ (reference sequence). The CDR3 runs 14 residues. V shed 2 bases and J shed 4 bases, with 12 bases lying between them. CDR3: CASSLRGINYEQYF. CDR3 nucleotide sequence: TGTGCCAGCAGCTTACGCGGGATTAATTACGAGCAGTACTTC.

The J gene is TRBJ1-1, the V gene TRBV29-1, with D unclear. V lost 3 bases to trimming and J lost 8 bases, with 7 bases between them. The germline V gene encodes CDR1 SQVTM and CDR2 ANQGSEA. The CDR3 has 10 amino acids. The CDR3 spells CSVDIDEAFF. In nucleotides, the CDR3 is TGCAGCGTTGATATAGACGAAGCTTTCTTT. The full variable domain, in which reference TRBV29-1 and TRBJ1-1 provide the parts outside the CDR3, is SAVISQKPSRDICQRGTSLTIQCQVDSQVTMMFWYRQQPGQSLTLIATANQGSEATYESGFVIDKFPISRPNLTFSTLTVSNMSPEDSSIYLCSVDIDEAFFGQGTRLTVV.

The V call is TRBV6-1, the J call TRBJ1-4; no clear D. V was cut by 3 bases and J by 4 bases, with 9 bases left in between. The germline CDR1 and CDR2 sequences are MNHNS and SASEGT. CDR3 length: 14 residues. CDR3 nucleotide sequence: TGTGCCAGCAGTGACCGACGGAGTAATGAAAAACTGTTTTTT. It specifies CASSDRRSNEKLFF.

This chain uses TRBV11-3 with TRBJ2-2, with D tentatively TRBD2 (5 bases). CDR3 size: 14 residues. Germline V gene lookup returns CDR1 SGHNT and CDR2 YENEEA. The V end lost 8 bases, the J end lost 5 bases, and 15 bases lay between the germline ends. The CDR3 is CASQRGSRTGELFF. The CDR3 nucleotides are TGTGCCAGCCAGAGAGGGAGTCGTACCGGGGAGCTGTTTTTT.

The chain recombines TRBV27 with TRBJ1-1; TRBD1 aligns across 10 bases. This CDR3 has 14 amino acids. V gave up 5 bases and J gave up 6 bases; unmatched junction bases: 6. CDR1 and CDR2 from the germline V gene are MNHEY and SMNVEV (reference sequence). For the CDR3, the DNA is TGTGCCAGCAGTAAGGACAGGGGGTTATCTGAAGCTTTCTTT. It is translated as CASSKDRGLSEAFF.

This clone showed up just once. This chain links TRBV6-1 with TRBJ2-7; no firm D call. This CDR3 comprises 13 residues. V was shortened by 6 bases and J by 0 bases, with 9 bases between the two germline ends. Germline CDR1 and CDR2: MNHNS and SASEGT. The CDR3 sequence is CASSSSSSYEQYF. For the CDR3, the DNA is TGTGCCAGCAGCTCTTCGAGCTCCTACGAGCAGTACTTC.

The chain recombines TRBV6-6 with TRBJ2-2; D is perhaps TRBD1 (5 bases). The CDR3 has 14 amino acids. CDR1 and CDR2 from the germline V gene are MNHNY and SVGAGI (reference sequence). V shed 7 bases and J shed 2 bases, with 11 bases lying between them. DNA for the CDR3: TGTGCCAGCATCCGACAGACAAACACCGGGGAGCTGTTTTTT. Encoded protein: CASIRQTNTGELFF.

This rearrangement joins TRBV2 to TRBJ2-3, with TRBD2 identical over 10 bases. Looked up from germline, CDR1 is SNHLY and CDR2 is FYNNEI. Trimming removed 7 bases from V and 4 bases from J; junction bases left unmatched: 17. This CDR3 is 18 amino acids long. The CDR3 spells CASTGRTRAGGLSDTQYF. Written as DNA, the CDR3 is TGTGCCAGCACCGGCCGAACCAGAGCGGGAGGGCTGTCAGATACGCAGTATTTT.

The count of this clone is one. The CDR3 spells CASSQEAWGETQYF. The CDR3 DNA sequence: TGCGCCAGCAGCCAAGAAGCTTGGGGGGAGACCCAGTACTTC. The V gene is TRBV4-3, the J gene TRBJ2-5; either TRBD1 or TRBD2 may supply D (5 bases each). The germline V gene encodes CDR1 LGHNA and CDR2 YSLEER. V lost 0 bases, J lost 5 bases, and 10 bases lay in between. The CDR3 has 14 residues.